This TCR beta chain was sequenced during a study of T cell responses to AZD1222 COVID-19 vaccine. The wider study: Pooling covered second doses at about 4 or about 12 weeks.

CDR3 length equals 15 residues. Germline CDR1 SGHDT, CDR2 YYEEEE. V was pared by 0 bases and J by 1 base, with 10 bases between. Measured with immunoSEQ multiplex PCR; TCRdb has only the in-frame clones, and not every one. This sample carries over 100,000 clones, around 91% of them seen once, and the ten largest clones take under 3.5%. Whole-study findings and limits: Spike-wide vaccine-associated CD4 TCRs dominated at 160-218 and 743-854.

As to this clone: What it recognizes is unknown.

The specimen was peripheral blood, collected on day 0 of AZD1222 vaccination. This TCR was recovered from an adult in good health. The rearrangement uses TRBV5-6 and TRBJ1-1; D gene ambiguous. The CDR3 protein is CASSLVGERNTEAFF. CDR3 DNA: TGTGCCAGCAGCTTGGTGGGTGAGAGGAACACTGAAGCTTTCTTT.